Listed here are 24 T cell receptor beta chains from one sample, sequenced in a study of vaccination and CD4 T cells after COVID-19. With the Oncomine TCR Beta short-read assay, DNA from cultured CD4+ T cells was sequenced. MiXCR, applied by TCRdb to the PCR reads, yields one record per CDR3 protein. This sample carries approximately 13,000 distinct CDR3 sequences, around 29% of them seen once, and the ten largest clones take roughly 32%. Treatment denoted: approximately 9-day PBMC culture with coronavirus spike peptide pools or control peptides (ViraFEST assay). Their antigens are not known. The sequenced sample was CD4+ T cells from blood, cultured in vitro, obtained before SARS-CoV-2 vaccination. Receptor source: a human donor who received a COVID-19 vaccine.

The CDR3 nucleotides read TGTGCCAGCAGCCCCCAACCCGGGACGAGGGGGGAAAAACTGTTTTTT. This codes for CASSPQPGTRGEKLFF. This chain uses TRBV5-4 with TRBJ1-4; tentative D call: TRBD1 (6 bases). The CDR3 contains 16 residues. The germline V gene has CDR1 SGHNT and CDR2 YYREEE (reference sequence). V was shortened by 4 bases and J by 8 bases, with 21 bases between the two germline ends.

V is TRBV4-1 and J is TRBJ1-2, with D possibly TRBD1 on 5 matching bases. V was pared by 1 base and J by 4 bases, with 16 bases between. Germline CDR1 reads MGHRA; CDR2 reads YSYEKL. The CDR3 sequence is 16 residues long. This chain's CDR3 is CASSQAGQGSGYGYTF. The CDR3 nucleotides are TGCGCCAGCAGCCAAGCGGGGCAGGGCTCCGGCTATGGCTACACCTTC.

This clonotype was detected a few times. The gene calls are TRBV7-2 and TRBJ2-5; maybe TRBD2 (7 bases). Germline-derived CDR1 and CDR2 are SGHTA and FQGNSA. The V end was cut by 1 base, the J end by 5 bases, with 11 bases between. The CDR3 consists of 14 residues. Written as DNA, the CDR3 is TGTGCCAGCAGCTTAGTGGGGGGGCCGGAGACCCAGTACTTC. Encoded protein: CASSLVGGPETQYF.

This clonotype has just a few counts. The V gene is TRBV24-1, the J gene TRBJ2-7; D perhaps matches TRBD2 (5 bases). V was trimmed by 5 bases and J by 3 bases, leaving 10 bases between them. The CDR3 extends over 13 amino acids. CDR1 and CDR2 from the germline V gene are KGHDR and SFDVKD. The CDR3 loop reads CATSAAGGYEQYF. CDR3 coding DNA: TGTGCCACCAGTGCAGCAGGAGGCTACGAGCAGTACTTC.

The CDR3 nucleotides read TGCAGTGCGAACAGCGGGAGTGCCCGGTCCCAGTACTTC. It encodes CSANSGSARSQYF. The J gene is TRBJ2-5, the V gene TRBV20-1; 8 positions agree with TRBD2. The V segment lost 6 bases and the J segment 9 bases; nucleotides outside the gene matches: 12. Germline V CDR1 and CDR2: DFQATT, SNEGSKA (reference sequence). The CDR3 has 13 amino acids.

This clonotype was seen a handful of times. This chain uses TRBV11-3 with TRBJ2-3, with D possibly being TRBD2 (6 bases). The CDR3 is 16 residues long. V was shortened by 1 base and J by 2 bases, with 13 bases between the two germline ends. The germline V gene encodes CDR1 SGHNT and CDR2 YENEEA. CDR3 DNA: TGTGCCAGCAGCTTAGGGGGACTGGTCCTCACAGATACGCAGTATTTT. It encodes CASSLGGLVLTDTQYF. The whole variable domain, filled in from reference TRBV11-3 and TRBJ2-3, reads EAGVVQSPRYKIIEKKQPVAFWCNPISGHNTLYWYLQNLGQGPELLIRYENEEAVDDSQLPKDRFSAERLKGVDSTLKIQPAELGDSAVYLCASSLGGLVLTDTQYFGPGTRLTVL.

The gene calls are TRBV11-2 and TRBJ2-2, with 8 bases matching TRBD1. Germline CDR1 and CDR2: SGHAT and FQNNGV. V shed 4 bases, J shed 1 base, and the junction held 8 bases outside the gene matches. This CDR3 comprises 17 residues. Here the CDR3 reads CASSSGQGRKNTGELFF. CDR3 in DNA: TGTGCCAGCAGCTCTGGACAGGGAAGGAAGAACACCGGGGAGCTGTTTTTT. The full variable domain, in which reference TRBV11-2 and TRBJ2-2 provide the parts outside the CDR3, is EAGVAQSPRYKIIEKRQSVAFWCNPISGHATLYWYQQILGQGPKLLIQFQNNGVVDDSQLPKDRFSAERLKGVDSTLKIQPAKLEDSAVYLCASSSGQGRKNTGELFFGEGSRLTVL.

The chain has TRBV7-9 and TRBJ2-5; TRBD2 aligns across 12 bases. CDR3 length: 16 amino acids. Germline values: CDR1 SEHNR, CDR2 FQNEAQ (reference sequence). Trimming took 4 bases from V and 2 from J; bases not matched to a gene: 5. The CDR3 DNA reads as TGTGCCAGCAGCTCTCAGACTAGCGGGGGTCAAGAGACCCAGTACTTC. Protein sequence: CASSSQTSGGQETQYF.

The rearrangement links TRBV21-1 to TRBJ2-3. TRBV21-1 counts as a pseudogene. The CDR3 spans 16 residues. CDR3 protein: CASSKSASKSTDTQYF. DNA of the CDR3: TGTGCCAGCAGCAAAAGCGCAAGTAAGTCCACAGATACGCAGTATTTT.

This clonotype was observed a few times. This chain connects TRBV6-1 to TRBJ1-5, with 8 bases that match TRBD1. V lost 2 bases and J lost 1; bases outside the gene matches: 7. The germline V gene has CDR1 MNHNS and CDR2 SASEGT. The CDR3 spans 17 residues. The CDR3 sequence is CASSEIHTGGSNQPQHF. The CDR3 DNA reads TGTGCCAGCAGTGAAATCCATACAGGGGGGAGCAATCAGCCCCAGCATTTT.

This clonotype showed up just a few times. The junction departs from germline at one end; a sequencing error may be responsible. CDR3 DNA sequence: TGCGCCAGCAGACAAGAAACAGGGGGGCTGTACGAGCAGTACTTC. Translated, it gives CASRQETGGLYEQYF. The chain couples TRBV4-1 to TRBJ2-7, with 8 bases lining up with TRBD1. Germline lookup yields CDR1 MGHRA and CDR2 YSYEKL. This CDR3 has 15 residues.

This clonotype was picked up a small number of times. This chain joins TRBV10-3 and TRBJ2-3; 8 nucleotides match TRBD2. CDR1 is ENHRY and CDR2 is SYGVKD in the germline V gene. The V gene end was trimmed by 6 bases and the J gene end by 2 bases; junction bases not matched to a gene: 1. The CDR3 runs 13 residues. Here the CDR3 DNA reads TGTGCCATCAGCGGGGGGGCCACAGATACGCAGTATTTT. Protein sequence: CAISGGATDTQYF.

This clonotype was seen more than once but under ten times. The genes are TRBV4-1 and TRBJ1-2, with 12 bases that match TRBD1. The germline V gene encodes CDR1 MGHRA and CDR2 YSYEKL. The CDR3 loop spans 23 amino acids. The J segment lost 5 bases and the V segment lost 3 bases, leaving 28 bases of the junction unmatched. Here the CDR3 DNA reads TGCGCCAGCAGCCACGTCCCATCCTCTACCACGGGACAGGGGGCGTCCGTGGGGTATGGCTACACCTTC. It specifies CASSHVPSSTTGQGASVGYGYTF.

V is TRBV12-3 or TRBV12-4 and J is TRBJ2-3; weak D call: TRBD2 (6 bases). V was pared by 7 bases and J by 5 bases, with 16 bases between. The CDR3 runs to 14 residues. The CDR3 DNA sequence: TGTGCCAGCACTCTCGGACCCGGGAGAGATACGCAGTATTTT. Translated, it gives CASTLGPGRDTQYF.

This chain uses TRBV18 with TRBJ1-1; 8 bases fit TRBD1. The germline V gene encodes CDR1 KGHSH and CDR2 LQKENI. CDR3 length: 16 amino acids. V shed 3 bases and J 0 bases; nucleotides not matched to a gene: 6. The CDR3 sequence: CASSPGQGGMNTEAFF. CDR3 in DNA: TGTGCCAGCTCACCCGGACAGGGAGGTATGAACACTGAAGCTTTCTTT.

This clonotype was seen a few times. This sequence joins TRBV7-2 and TRBJ2-3; 8 bases agree with TRBD1. CDR3 length: 17 amino acids. Germline V lookup: CDR1 SGHTA, CDR2 FQGNSA. V lost 4 bases and J lost 0; bases outside the gene matches: 9. The CDR3 DNA sequence: TGTGCCAGCAGCTCCGGGACAGGTTATACTAGCACAGATACGCAGTATTTT. This sequence encodes CASSSGTGYTSTDTQYF.

This clonotype was detected only a few times. The chain carries TRBV7-2 and TRBJ2-3; 8 positions agree with TRBD2. This CDR3 contains 20 residues. V was clipped by 5 bases and J by 0 bases; unmatched bases: 19. Germline V CDR1 and CDR2: SGHTA, FQGNSA. CDR3 nucleotide sequence: TGTGCCAGCAGCCCTATCCGGGAGCGGGGGAGGAATACTAGCACAGATACGCAGTATTTT. Its protein product is CASSPIRERGRNTSTDTQYF.

V gene TRBV24-1 combines with J gene TRBJ1-2, with TRBD1 matching over 8 bases. After removal of 3 bases from V and 2 bases from J, the junction contained 4 bases not matched to a gene. Germline V lookup: CDR1 KGHDR, CDR2 SFDVKD. The CDR3 sequence is 15 residues long. CDR3 sequence (DNA): TGTGCCACCAGTGATACCGGGACAGGAAACTATGGCTACACCTTC. Translation: CATSDTGTGNYGYTF.

J is TRBJ1-4 and V is TRBV20-1; TRBD1 matches at 7 bases. This CDR3 contains 13 residues. Trimming cost V 5 bases and J 5 bases; bases outside gene matches: 5. Looked up from germline, CDR1 is DFQATT and CDR2 is SNEGSKA (reference sequence). CDR3 in amino acids: CSAPGTANEKLFF. The CDR3 DNA sequence: TGCAGTGCTCCGGGGACAGCAAATGAAAAACTGTTTTTT.

This clonotype was detected a few times. The chain employs TRBV6-5 and TRBJ1-1, with D tentatively TRBD1 (6 bases). The CDR3 loop spans 14 amino acids. Trimming left V 1 base short and J 1 base short, with 7 bases between. Germline CDR1 is MNHEY and CDR2 is SVGAGI. For the CDR3, the DNA is TGTGCCAGCAGTTACTTACAGGGGAACACTGAAGCTTTCTTT. Translation gives CASSYLQGNTEAFF.

This clonotype was picked up a small number of times. The chain recombines TRBV12-3 or TRBV12-4 with TRBJ1-5; maybe TRBD1 (5 bases). Trimming pared 5 bases from V and 5 bases from J, leaving 13 bases between. This CDR3 is 14 amino acids long. DNA for the CDR3: TGTGCCAGCAGTCCGCAGGGTGGTGATCAGCCCCAGCATTTT. Translating gives CASSPQGGDQPQHF.

The CDR3 nucleotides read TGTGCCAGCAGCACCATCTTCTCTGGGGCCAACGTCCTGACTTTC. Residues: CASSTIFSGANVLTF. The chain has TRBV6-1 and TRBJ2-6; unclear D gene. Trimming cost V 6 bases and J 0 bases, with 9 bases left between them. CDR3 length equals 15 residues. Germline CDR1 MNHNS, CDR2 SASEGT.

The chain couples TRBV11-3 to TRBJ2-5; no clear D. Germline V lookup: CDR1 SGHNT, CDR2 YENEEA. The CDR3 is 14 amino acids. V was trimmed by 5 bases and J by 1 base, leaving 11 bases between them. CDR3 in DNA: TGTGCCAGCAGCCCCAACAGTTTCCAAGAGACCCAGTACTTC. This gives the protein CASSPNSFQETQYF.

This clonotype was seen a handful of times. The chain carries TRBV30 and TRBJ1-1, with D perhaps TRBD1 (5 bases). The germline V and J ends were trimmed by 0 bases and 1 base, with 9 bases remaining between them. CDR3 length: 14 amino acids. The germline CDR1 and CDR2 sequences are GTSNPN and SVGIG (reference sequence). The CDR3 nucleotides are TGTGCCTGGAGTGTACAGGTCGGGAACACTGAAGCTTTCTTT. Translation: CAWSVQVGNTEAFF.